Presented here are 17 T cell receptor beta chains from one specimen sequenced in a study of blood T cell repertoires in COVID-19 (dated by TCRdb to 2018 to 2020). The method was the immunoSEQ multiplex PCR assay. TCRdb retrieved this table from immuneACCESS and kept in-frame rearrangements only. Not all clones are present; in checked studies, unresolved V genes account for under half, and no reason is known for the remainder. Present in this sample are about 280,000 clones, 80% to 90% of which were seen just once. Clones ranked in the top ten supply over 9% of the sample. Sequenced: peripheral blood. Receptor source: a woman between 50 and 59 years old who had recovered from COVID-19.

The genes are TRBV28 and TRBJ2-7, with 9 bases that match TRBD1. There are 16 residues in the CDR3. Germline V gene sequence: CDR1 MDHEN, CDR2 SYDVKM. With V trimmed by 5 bases and J by 2 bases, 10 bases remained unmatched. DNA for the CDR3: TGTGCCAGCAGTCGGGGACAGGGTGTGTATCCCTACGAGCAGTACTTC. As protein: CASSRGQGVYPYEQYF.

This clone was seen a handful of times. The V gene is TRBV28, the J gene TRBJ2-7; D perhaps matches TRBD2 (5 bases). CDR1 is MDHEN and CDR2 is SYDVKM in the germline V gene. With 3 bases removed from V and 0 bases from J, the gap between germline ends came to 6 bases. The CDR3 length is 13 residues. CDR3 amino acids: CASSFGVSYEQYF. The CDR3 DNA sequence: TGTGCCAGCAGTTTCGGGGTCTCCTACGAGCAGTACTTC.

The chain has TRBV25-1 and TRBJ1-1; 7 positions agree with TRBD1. The germline CDR1 and CDR2 sequences are MGHDK and SYGVNS. The CDR3 extends over 18 amino acids. The J segment lost 0 bases and the V segment lost 5 bases, leaving 15 bases of the junction unmatched. The CDR3 here is CASSKDRAPPYMNTEAFF. The DNA of the CDR3 is TGTGCCAGCAGTAAAGACAGGGCCCCCCCATACATGAACACTGAAGCTTTCTTT.

The gene calls are TRBV19 and TRBJ1-5; TRBD1 agrees at 7 bases. CDR3 length: 21 residues. Germline CDR1 LNHDA, CDR2 SQIVND (reference sequence). With 3 bases clipped from V and 0 bases from J, the junction kept 20 bases outside the gene matches. For the CDR3, the DNA is TGTGCCAGTAGTATGGGTACCTCGAGGGGGCGCGGATTATATAGCAATCAGCCCCAGCATTTT. Its protein product is CASSMGTSRGRGLYSNQPQHF.

V gene TRBV30 combines with J gene TRBJ1-2; the D gene is possibly TRBD1 (5 bases). Germline CDR1 is GTSNPN and CDR2 is SVGIG (reference sequence). There are 15 residues in the CDR3. V lost 0 bases and J 2 bases, leaving 13 bases between the germline ends. CDR3 DNA: TGTGCCTGGAGTGTAAGGGTCAACAGGAACTATGGCTACACCTTC. Its translation: CAWSVRVNRNYGYTF.

This clone has more than one count but fewer than ten. The gene calls are TRBV14 and TRBJ1-2; TRBD1 matches 11 bases. After removal of 0 bases from V and 4 bases from J, the junction contained 4 bases not matched to a gene. Germline lookup yields CDR1 SGHDN and CDR2 FVKESK. CDR3 length: 16 amino acids. The CDR3 DNA is TGTGCCAGCAGCCAAGAAGACGGGACAGGGGGCTATGGCTACACCTTC. Its protein product is CASSQEDGTGGYGYTF.

The V gene is TRBV28, the J gene TRBJ1-1; TRBD1 might be the D (5 bases). Germline CDR1 reads MDHEN; CDR2 reads SYDVKM. With 10 bases removed from V and 1 base from J, the gap between germline ends came to 13 bases. The length of the CDR3 is 13 residues. The CDR3 loop reads CATLAGTNTEAFF. The CDR3 DNA is TGTGCCACCTTGGCGGGGACGAACACTGAAGCTTTCTTT. Supplemented by reference TRBV28 and TRBJ1-1, the full variable domain reads DVKVTQSSRYLVKRTGEKVFLECVQDMDHENMFWYRQDPGLGLRLIYFSYDVKMKEKGDIPEGYSVSREKKERFSLILESASTNQTSMYLCATLAGTNTEAFFGQGTRLTVV.

DNA for the CDR3: TGTGCCAGCAGTTTAAGAGGGGGCAGACAGCCCCAGCATTTT. Amino acid sequence: CASSLRGGRQPQHF. The rearrangement joins TRBV28 to TRBJ1-5; 7 bases are shared with TRBD1. Trimming at V came to 2 bases and at J to 7 bases, leaving 5 bases not matched to a gene. Per germline, CDR1 MDHEN and CDR2 SYDVKM. This CDR3 contains 14 residues.

The V call is TRBV18, the J call TRBJ1-2, with 9 bases aligning to TRBD1. The CDR3 totals 15 residues. The V and J ends lost 3 bases and 1 base, in that order; junction bases with no gene match: 3. Germline V gene lookup returns CDR1 KGHSH and CDR2 LQKENI. The CDR3 DNA follows: TGTGCCAGCTCACCCCGACAGGGGGATAACTATGGCTACACCTTC. Translating gives CASSPRQGDNYGYTF.

The genes are TRBV2 and TRBJ1-2; TRBD1 is a possible D gene (5 bases). Trimming took 4 bases from V and 6 from J, leaving 18 bases between them. Germline CDR1 reads SNHLY; CDR2 reads FYNNEI. The CDR3 extends over 15 amino acids. CDR3 sequence: CASSAGRAAVDGYTF. CDR3 sequence (DNA): TGTGCCAGCAGTGCAGGGAGGGCGGCGGTTGATGGCTACACCTTC.

This chain joins TRBV28 and TRBJ2-7; D uncertain. Germline values: CDR1 MDHEN, CDR2 SYDVKM. The V end lost 1 base, the J end lost 2 bases, and 21 bases lay between the germline ends. The CDR3 covers 18 residues. This CDR3 is CASSLSVGLEAIAYEQYF. The DNA of the CDR3 is TGTGCCAGCAGTTTATCTGTGGGTCTAGAGGCCATAGCCTACGAGCAGTACTTC.

As concerns this clone: This CDR3 is also generated by other DNA sequences in the sample. The DNA of the CDR3 is TGTGCCAGCAGCTTGCAGGGTGCCGGGGGCTACACCTTC. Translation gives CASSLQGAGGYTF. The J gene is TRBJ1-2, the V gene TRBV5-4, with D perhaps matching TRBD1 (5 bases). The CDR3 sequence is 13 residues long. Germline V gene lookup returns CDR1 SGHNT and CDR2 YYREEE (reference sequence). V dropped 1 base and J dropped 8 bases, with 12 bases sitting between them.

The rearrangement uses TRBV6-5 and TRBJ2-7; perhaps TRBD2 as D (6 bases). The CDR3 is 14 residues long. The germline V gene has CDR1 MNHEY and CDR2 SVGAGI. Trimming took 8 bases from V and 0 from J, leaving 14 bases between them. The CDR3 loop is CASCRDLSSYEQYF. The CDR3, as DNA: TGTGCCAGCTGTAGGGACTTGAGCTCCTACGAGCAGTACTTC.

V usage is TRBV6-5 and J usage is TRBJ2-3, with 9 bases fitting TRBD2. CDR1 MNHEY and CDR2 SVGAGI come from the germline V gene. The CDR3 totals 15 residues. V lost 8 bases and J lost 0; bases outside the gene matches: 6. CDR3 coding DNA: TGTGCCAGCGGATTAGCGGGAGCGAGCACAGATACGCAGTATTTT. This gives the protein CASGLAGASTDTQYF.

The V call is TRBV2, the J call TRBJ2-3, with 7 positions matching TRBD1. The CDR3 extends over 16 amino acids. The V gene end was trimmed by 6 bases and the J gene end by 0 bases; junction bases not matched to a gene: 9. CDR1 and CDR2 (germline): SNHLY, FYNNEI. Here the CDR3 DNA reads TGTGCCAGCAGCGGGGACAGCCGATCTAGCACAGATACGCAGTATTTT. It encodes CASSGDSRSSTDTQYF.

The chain joins TRBV6-2 or TRBV6-3 to TRBJ2-2; TRBD1 agrees at 12 bases. With V trimmed by 4 bases and J by 9 bases, 3 bases remained unmatched. There are 14 residues in the CDR3. The germline V gene has CDR1 MNHEY and CDR2 SVGEGT. CDR3 nucleotides: TGTGCCAGCAGTTCGGGACAGGGGGCGAGGGAGCTGTTTTTT. Protein product: CASSSGQGARELFF.

This clone has just a few counts. The rearrangement links TRBV9 to TRBJ2-7; D remains ambiguous. Germline V CDR1 and CDR2: SGDLS, YYNGEE. V lost 0 bases, J lost 6 bases, and 16 bases lay in between. CDR3 size: 15 residues. This CDR3 is CASSVDPGLGTEQYF. The DNA for the CDR3 is TGTGCCAGCAGCGTAGACCCGGGTCTAGGTACCGAGCAGTACTTC.